One T cell receptor beta chain is described in this entry. This record comes from a study of blood T cells in healthy people across ages. The use of a sample-barcoded 5' primer and a J-beta primer mix characterized a second PCR of 7 to 11 cycles. TCRdb reprocessed the 5' RACE reads with MiXCR, giving one entry per CDR3 protein. Among roughly 1,100,000 distinct CDR3 sequences, 25% were seen once, and the ten largest hold around 0.75%. The study drew donors from healthy Caucasian individuals in Russia aged 6 to 90. The sample was also linked to a second study, of T cells of mothers and their children.

The specimen was blood. The clonotype originates from a girl aged 2 to 10 in good health.

In DNA form, the CDR3 reads TGTGCCAGCAGCACCCGGGACGGTTACTACGAGCAGTACTTC. It is translated as CASSTRDGYYEQYF. This chain connects TRBV7-2 to TRBJ2-7; either TRBD1 or TRBD2 may supply D (5 bases each). CDR3 length equals 14 residues. The germline V gene has CDR1 SGHTA and CDR2 FQGNSA. The V and J ends lost 5 bases and 3 bases respectively, with 14 bases between them.